The present T cell receptor (beta chain) was sequenced within a study of T cell repertoires in cytomegalovirus infection. MiXCR, run by TCRdb on the reads, gives a single entry per CDR3 protein. The sample shows 500,000 or so distinct CDR3 sequences, about 15% of them seen only once. Many counts were recorded for this clonotype. V dropped 3 bases and J dropped 4; count of bases not matched to a gene: 3. The CDR3 covers 13 residues. CDR1 is SGDLS and CDR2 is YYNGEE in the germline V gene. Source material: CD8+ T cells from PBMCs. The chain uses TRBV9 and TRBJ1-1, with 7 bases matching TRBD1. The source of this sequence is a human donor in good health (CMV status not recorded). Some clones in this sample may be carry-over from other donors' samples. The CDR3 is CASSAYRGTEAFF. The CDR3 DNA sequence: TGTGCCAGCAGCGCGTACAGGGGCACTGAAGCTTTCTTT. The full variable domain, rest sourced from reference TRBV9 and TRBJ1-1, is DSGVTQTPKHLITATGQRVTLRCSPRSGDLSVYWYQQSLDQGLQFLIQYYNGEERAKGNILERFSAQQFPDLHSELNLSSLELGDSALYFCASSAYRGTEAFFGQGTRLTVV.